Here is one TCR beta chain with its context. This entry belongs to a study of blood T cell repertoires in COVID-19. Study background: Italy, Spain and the United States were the sources of the convalescent and acute COVID-19 samples. T cells, B-cell-depleted T cells, or PBMCs provided the cDNA or gDNA that served as material.

There are 16 residues in the CDR3. Looked up from germline, CDR1 is LNHDA and CDR2 is SQIVND (reference sequence). The J segment lost 0 bases and the V segment lost 4 bases, leaving 7 bases of the junction unmatched. Original analysis: Researchers report that nucleated cell counts were estimated from reference gene primer amplification. TCRdb keeps only in-frame clones here, not all; method: immunoSEQ multiplex PCR. That table gives V, J and clone size, and the DNA gave D and trimming. Of roughly 110,000 clones in the sample, around nine tenths are singletons; the top ten hold roughly 4%. The sequence came from a middle-aged man with acute or convalescent COVID-19. The source material was peripheral blood. The chain carries TRBV19 and TRBJ1-1, with 8 bases aligning to TRBD1. For the CDR3, the DNA is TGTGCCAGTAGTACCCCGACAGGGGCTATGAACACTGAAGCTTTCTTT. Its translation: CASSTPTGAMNTEAFF.